These 20 T cell receptor beta chains came from one sample sequenced in a study of tumor and adjacent non-tumor tissue in lung cancer. This sample's RNA came from whole unsorted tissue. Distant lung tissue was collected more than 3 cm away from the tumor edge. TCRbeta libraries were built with three rounds of nested PCR, modified from ARM-PCR. TCRdb re-analysed the multiplex PCR reads in MiXCR, keeping a single row per CDR3 protein. Of 80,000 to 100,000 distinct CDR3 sequences in the sample, roughly 80% were seen once. Sequences were obtained from distant non-tumor lung tissue. Receptor source: a man aged 60 to 69 with small cell lung cancer.

Comment on this clonotype: The junction departs from the called germline gene at one end, perhaps through a read error. The chain links TRBV11-2 to TRBJ2-1, with 10 positions matching TRBD2. The CDR3 spans 18 residues. Germline V CDR1 and CDR2: SGHAT, FQNNGV. The CDR3 DNA reads as TGTGCCAGCAGCTTAGTGGTAGCGGGAGGCTACTACTACAATGAACAGTTCTTC. As protein: CASSLVVAGGYYYNEQFF.

As for this clonotype: Its ends do not fully match the called genes, so a read error is possible. V and J are TRBV6-5 and TRBJ2-7; D possibly uses TRBD1 or TRBD2 (5 bases each). The CDR3 spans 13 residues. Germline CDR1 reads MNHEY; CDR2 reads SVGAGI. The CDR3 DNA reads TGTGCTAGCACTAGGGGAGCATCCTACGGGCAGTACTTC. Residues: CASTRGASYGQYF.

This clonotype was counted between two and nine times. The V gene is TRBV5-1, the J gene TRBJ2-2; 11 bases map to TRBD2. The trim removed 4 bases at V and 6 bases at J, leaving 8 bases unmatched. CDR3 length equals 16 residues. Per germline, CDR1 SGHRS and CDR2 YFSETQ. The CDR3 DNA reads as TGCGCCAGCAGCGTGACTAGCGGGAAACGTTCCGGGGAGCTGTTTTTT. The encoded protein is CASSVTSGKRSGELFF.

As for this clonotype: Its ends do not fully match the called genes, so a read error is possible. The V gene is TRBV12-3 or TRBV12-4, the J gene TRBJ1-2; TRBD1 matches 9 bases. The CDR3 contains 17 residues. The CDR3 nucleotides read TGTGCCAGCAGTTTAAGCGGGACAGGGATGCCCGGCTATGGCTGCACCTTC. Its translation is CASSLSGTGMPGYGCTF.

This clonotype was counted at least ten times. This chain uses TRBV12-3 or TRBV12-4 with TRBJ2-1; D may be TRBD2 (5 bases). V was pared by 0 bases and J by 9 bases, with 15 bases between. The CDR3 extends over 15 amino acids. The CDR3 DNA is TGTGCCAGCAGTTTAGCCTCAGCTATAGGAGGTGAGCAGTTCTTC. It codes for CASSLASAIGGEQFF.

The chain is built from TRBV11-3 and TRBJ1-1, with D possibly TRBD1 on 5 matching bases. The CDR3 is made up of 14 amino acids. Deletions cut 0 bases from V and 5 bases from J, with 10 bases between. The germline V gene has CDR1 SGHNT and CDR2 YENEEA. The CDR3 reads CASSLDRVGTEAFF. The CDR3 DNA sequence: TGTGCCAGCAGCTTAGACAGGGTCGGAACTGAAGCTTTCTTT. Full variable domain (remainder filled in from reference TRBV11-3 and TRBJ1-1): EAGVVQSPRYKIIEKKQPVAFWCNPISGHNTLYWYLQNLGQGPELLIRYENEEAVDDSQLPKDRFSAERLKGVDSTLKIQPAELGDSAVYLCASSLDRVGTEAFFGQGTRLTVV.

In the case of this clonotype: This may be a read error, as it is one base from a much larger clone. DNA of the CDR3: TGTGCCAGCAGTTCCCTCGTGGTAGTGGGAGTGCTTAATGAGCAGTTCTTC. Residues: CASSSLVVVGVLNEQFF. The chain recombines TRBV28 with TRBJ2-1; weak D call: TRBD2 (5 bases). This CDR3 region has 17 residues. Germline V gene sequence: CDR1 MDHEN, CDR2 SYDVKM. Trimming shortened V by 4 bases and J by 7 bases, and 23 bases separated the two germline ends.

Points on this clonotype: At one boundary the junction diverges from the germline segment, which might be a read error. The gene calls are TRBV7-3 and TRBJ2-2; D uncertain. Germline CDR1 SGHTA, CDR2 FQGTGA. This CDR3 is built from 15 residues. The CDR3 DNA follows: TGTACCAGCAGCCGCGACAAGGACAACACCGGGGAGCTGTTTTTT. Amino acid sequence: CTSSRDKDNTGELFF. Full variable domain (rest looked up from reference TRBV7-3 and TRBJ2-2): GAGVSQTPSNKVTEKGKYVELRCDPISGHTALYWYRQSLGQGPEFLIYFQGTGAADDSGLPNDRFFAVRPEGSVSTLKIQRTERGDSAVYLCTSSRDKDNTGELFFGEGSRLTVL.

On this clonotype: This may stem from a read error, because a much larger clone lies one nucleotide away. This chain connects TRBV28 to TRBJ2-1, with a weak D call TRBD1 (5 bases). This CDR3 region has 14 residues. The V and J ends lost 5 bases and 5 bases respectively, with 13 bases between them. From germline, CDR1 is MDHEN and CDR2 SYDVKM. The CDR3 nucleotides read TGTGCCAGCAGTCCCGGGCGGACAAACAATGAGCAGTTCTTC. Translating gives CASSPGRTNNEQFF.

Details on this clonotype: At one end, the junction sequence differs from germline, possibly due to a read error. The chain uses TRBV20-1 and TRBJ2-1; D might be TRBD1 (6 bases). Germline V gene lookup returns CDR1 DFQATT and CDR2 SNEGSKA (reference sequence). The CDR3 has 12 residues. The CDR3 coding sequence is TGTAGAGGGGGTAGCTCCCTGGGTGAGCACTTCTTC. This gives the protein CRGGSSLGEHFF.

On this clonotype itself: A much larger clone differs by one base, so this may be a read error. This chain connects TRBV7-8 to TRBJ2-1, with TRBD2 identical over 7 bases. CDR1 SGHVS and CDR2 FQNEAQ come from the germline V gene. The CDR3 is 16 amino acids. The trim removed 1 base at V and 6 bases at J, leaving 9 bases unmatched. Here the CDR3 DNA reads TGTGCCAGCAGCTTAGATGCTCGTACGGGAGGCAATGAGCAGTTCTTC. Its protein is CASSLDARTGGNEQFF.

Only one count was recorded for this clonotype. The missing conserved phenylalanine or tryptophan at the end of this CDR3 makes a read error likely. This chain joins TRBV11-2 and TRBJ2-1; maybe TRBD2 (7 bases). There are 19 residues in the CDR3. Germline CDR1 SGHAT, CDR2 FQNNGV. The V gene lost 7 bases and the J gene lost 0 bases, with 25 bases spanning the gap. Written as DNA, the CDR3 is TGTGCCAGCACCTATATATTGGGGGGGGACACGAACTCCTACAATGAGCAGTTCTCC. Translation: CASTYILGGDTNSYNEQFS.

Remarks on this clonotype: The germline gene is not matched at one end of the junction; a read error may be the cause. The J gene is TRBJ2-7, the V gene TRBV6-6; D possibly corresponds to TRBD2 (5 bases). This CDR3 has 12 residues. Germline V gene sequence: CDR1 MNHNY, CDR2 SVGAGI (reference sequence). CDR3 in amino acids: CASGYSTDLQYF. CDR3 DNA: TGTGCCAGCGGTTACTCGACGGACTTACAATACTTC.

The sample holds many counts of this clonotype. The genes are TRBV6-5 and TRBJ1-2; D gene unclear. Trimming pared 7 bases from V and 4 bases from J, leaving 16 bases between. This CDR3 has 14 amino acids. Germline V gives CDR1 MNHEY, CDR2 SVGAGI. The CDR3 sequence is CASTDSSRFYGYTF. Here the CDR3 DNA reads TGTGCCAGCACCGACTCTTCCCGGTTCTATGGCTACACCTTC.

Many counts were recorded for this clonotype. V gene TRBV20-1 combines with J gene TRBJ2-1, with TRBD2 matching over 8 bases. V shed 3 bases, J shed 8 bases, and the junction held 6 bases outside the gene matches. Germline CDR1 and CDR2: DFQATT and SNEGSKA (reference sequence). This CDR3 comprises 13 residues. The CDR3 bases are TGCAGTGCTAGTAAGCGGGAGCGGGATGAGCAGTTCTTC. Protein product: CSASKRERDEQFF.

Comments on this clonotype: The conserved phenylalanine or tryptophan is not found at the CDR3 terminus, so this likely reflects a read error. This chain links TRBV7-3 with TRBJ2-5; D might be TRBD2 (6 bases). The CDR3 covers 16 residues. Germline CDR1 is SGHTA and CDR2 is FQGTGA. CDR3 protein: CACSSGGMELRGTQYI. The DNA for the CDR3 is TGTGCCTGCAGCTCCGGCGGGATGGAACTTCGAGGGACCCAGTACATC.

This clonotype is classed as medium-sized. V and J are TRBV4-2 and TRBJ2-3; 11 nucleotides line up with TRBD2. V was pared by 2 bases and J by 4 bases, with 8 bases of the junction left unmatched. There are 17 residues in the CDR3. Germline V gene data show CDR1 as LGHNA and CDR2 as YNFKEQ. The CDR3 is CASSQHLAGGLADTQYF. The DNA for the CDR3 is TGTGCCAGCAGCCAACATCTAGCGGGAGGCCTGGCAGATACGCAGTATTTT.

Notes on this clonotype: At one end, the junction sequence differs from germline, possibly due to a read error. The chain uses TRBV5-6 and TRBJ1-2, with TRBD1 identical over 8 bases. The germline V gene has CDR1 SGHDT and CDR2 YYEEEE. The CDR3 is 17 amino acids. The CDR3 DNA sequence: TGTGCCAGCACCTCTAACGACGCGGACAGGGCTGAAAGGGGCTTCACCTTC. Its translation is CASTSNDADRAERGFTF. The full variable domain, rest sourced from reference TRBV5-6 and TRBJ1-2, is DAGVTQSPTHLIKTRGQQVTLRCSPKSGHDTVSWYQQALGQGPQFIFQYYEEEERQRGNFPDRFSGHQFPNYSSELNVNALLLGDSALYLCASTSNDADRAERGFTFGSGTRLTVV.

CDR3 amino acids: CASLRTSVMSKDSYNEQFF. DNA for the CDR3: TGTGCCAGTCTTAGGACTAGCGTGATGTCTAAGGACTCCTACAATGAGCAGTTCTTC. The V gene is TRBV6-2 or TRBV6-3, the J gene TRBJ2-1; 9 positions match TRBD2. Unmatched junction bases numbered 18, after V lost 9 bases and J lost 0 bases. The CDR3 spans 19 residues. Germline-derived CDR1 and CDR2 are MNHEY and SVGEGT.

Comments on this clonotype: An end of the junction does not agree with germline; a read error may underlie this. The chain joins TRBV15 to TRBJ2-6, with 9 bases identical to TRBD1. The CDR3 totals 17 residues. Germline lookup yields CDR1 LNHNV and CDR2 YYDKDF (reference sequence). The CDR3 protein is CATSRGDRDFGANILTF. The CDR3 DNA reads TGTGCCACCAGTAGAGGGGACAGGGATTTTGGGGCCAACATCCTGACTTTC. The full variable domain, rest sourced from reference TRBV15 and TRBJ2-6, is DAMVIQNPRYQVTQFGKPVTLSCSQTLNHNVMYWYQQKSSQAPKLLFHYYDKDFNNEADTPDNFQSRRPNTSFCFLDIRSPGLGDTAMYLCATSRGDRDFGANILTFGAGSRLTVL.